A single sample gave rise to the 15 T cell receptor beta chains below, sequenced in a study of CD8 T cells in ankylosing spondylitis. MiXCR, run by TCRdb on the 5' RACE reads, gives a single entry per CDR3 protein. Here the sample spans around 130,000 distinct CDR3 sequences, around 9.3% being singletons. The sequenced sample was blood, either unsorted or a sorted T cell fraction (not recorded which). The receptor source for this set is a male donor with ankylosing spondylitis or in good health (not recorded which).

The rearrangement links TRBV7-9 to TRBJ2-5; weak D call: TRBD2 (5 bases). The CDR3 is 12 residues long. CDR1 and CDR2 from the germline V gene are SEHNR and FQNEAQ (reference sequence). With 1 base removed from V and 5 bases from J, the gap between germline ends came to 5 bases. In DNA, the CDR3 is TGTGCCAGCAGCTTAGTAGCGGAGACCCAGTACTTC. It translates to CASSLVAETQYF. Looking up the rest from reference TRBV7-9 and TRBJ2-5 gives the full variable domain: DTGVSQNPRHKITKRGQNVTFRCDPISEHNRLYWYRQTLGQGPEFLTYFQNEAQLEKSRLLSDRFSAERPKGSFSTLEIQRTEQGDSAMYLCASSLVAETQYFGPGTRLLVL.

At least ten counts were recorded for this clonotype. The chain's CDR3 is CSASPWTGHEQYF. The CDR3, as DNA: TGCAGTGCTAGCCCTTGGACAGGACATGAGCAGTACTTC. The rearrangement joins TRBV20-1 to TRBJ2-7, with 7 bases matching TRBD1. Germline CDR1 DFQATT, CDR2 SNEGSKA (reference sequence). The V and J ends lost 3 bases and 7 bases, in that order; junction bases with no gene match: 9. The CDR3 covers 13 residues.

This clonotype was counted many times. This sequence joins TRBV12-3 or TRBV12-4 and TRBJ2-5; TRBD2 matches 7 bases. With V trimmed by 0 bases and J by 5 bases, 9 bases remained unmatched. The CDR3 is 16 residues long. CDR3: CASSLARAGVRETQYF. The CDR3 nucleotides are TGTGCCAGCAGTTTAGCGCGGGCGGGAGTCCGTGAGACCCAGTACTTC.

With regard to this clonotype: A read error may be the cause here, since a much bigger clone is one base away. The rearrangement joins TRBV28 to TRBJ2-7, with TRBD1 matching 10 bases. Per the germline V gene, CDR1 is MDHEN and CDR2 is SYDVKM. This CDR3 spans 20 amino acids. CDR3 region: CASSSPSITFRDRGFYDQYF. The CDR3 DNA reads TGTGCCAGCAGTTCACCATCCATAACTTTCCGGGACAGGGGATTCTACGACCAGTACTTC.

This clonotype was seen a few times. The chain is built from TRBV5-1 and TRBJ2-5; 13 bases map to TRBD2. CDR3 length: 16 amino acids. V shed 4 bases, J shed 2 bases, and the junction held 5 bases outside the gene matches. Germline CDR1 is SGHRS and CDR2 is YFSETQ. CDR3 sequence reads: CASSPRTSGRQETQYF. The CDR3 DNA reads TGCGCCAGCAGCCCACGGACTAGCGGGAGACAAGAGACCCAGTACTTC.

The sample holds many counts of this clonotype. DNA of the CDR3: TGTGCCAGCAGCCAACTTACCAATGAGCAGTTCTTC. This translates into CASSQLTNEQFF. The chain carries TRBV4-2 and TRBJ2-1, with D unresolved. CDR1 LGHNA and CDR2 YNFKEQ come from the germline V gene. V was clipped by 2 bases and J by 6 bases, with 5 bases between them. The CDR3 consists of 12 residues.

This clonotype came up many times. The genes are TRBV12-3 or TRBV12-4 and TRBJ2-5, with D uncertain. CDR3 length: 13 residues. Trimming stripped 5 bases from V and 4 bases from J, with 11 bases between. The CDR3 reads CASSPLTLETQYF. CDR3 in DNA: TGTGCCAGCAGTCCCTTAACGCTAGAGACCCAGTACTTC.

V gene TRBV5-1 combines with J gene TRBJ2-1, with D maybe TRBD2 (5 bases). CDR1 and CDR2 from the germline V gene are SGHRS and YFSETQ. There are 15 residues in the CDR3. The V end lost 4 bases, the J end lost 1 base, and 12 bases lay between the germline ends. The CDR3 here is CASSAPPGSYNEQFF. CDR3 nucleotide sequence: TGCGCCAGCAGCGCCCCCCCGGGATCCTACAATGAGCAGTTCTTC.

There are many counts of this clonotype. This rearrangement joins TRBV20-1 to TRBJ1-2; D might be TRBD1 (5 bases). Trimming took 5 bases from V and 6 from J, leaving 19 bases between them. The CDR3 length is 14 residues. Germline V gives CDR1 DFQATT, CDR2 SNEGSKA (reference sequence). This CDR3 reads CSAPRISQGDGYTF. The CDR3 DNA sequence: TGCAGTGCTCCCAGGATAAGCCAGGGCGATGGCTACACCTTC.

This clonotype was found many times. V is TRBV7-6 and J is TRBJ2-1; 8 bases line up with TRBD1. Germline V CDR1 and CDR2: SGHVS, FNYEAQ. The CDR3 extends over 15 amino acids. V was clipped by 2 bases and J by 5 bases; unmatched bases: 5. CDR3 amino acids: CASSLRTGNNNEQFF. Written as DNA, the CDR3 is TGTGCCAGCAGCTTACGGACAGGGAATAACAATGAGCAGTTCTTC.

The table lists this clonotype with many counts. The chain uses TRBV5-1 and TRBJ2-1; unclear D gene. The CDR3 consists of 14 residues. V lost 4 bases and J lost 2, with 10 bases in between. Germline CDR1 and CDR2: SGHRS and YFSETQ. CDR3: CASSQAVTYNEQFF. CDR3 sequence (DNA): TGCGCCAGCAGCCAGGCAGTTACCTACAATGAGCAGTTCTTC.

This clonotype came up many times. The V and J genes are TRBV7-2 and TRBJ2-7; the match to TRBD2 covers 7 bases. The germline V gene encodes CDR1 SGHTA and CDR2 FQGNSA. This CDR3 is built from 14 residues. The V segment lost 1 base and the J segment 3 bases; nucleotides outside the gene matches: 3. This CDR3 reads CASSLVAGDYEQYF. The DNA for the CDR3 is TGTGCCAGCAGCTTAGTAGCGGGTGACTACGAGCAGTACTTC.

This clonotype was recorded at least ten times. This chain connects TRBV25-1 to TRBJ2-1; the D gene is possibly TRBD1 (7 bases). The CDR3 totals 16 residues. The V gene's germline CDR1 is MGHDK and CDR2 SYGVNS. The V end lost 2 bases, the J end lost 3 bases, and 14 bases lay between the germline ends. Here the CDR3 DNA reads TGTGCCAGCAGTGAAGCCGGGGGACAGCACTACAATGAGCAGTTCTTC. Residues: CASSEAGGQHYNEQFF.

This clonotype was counted many times. This chain links TRBV3-1 with TRBJ2-5; TRBD1 aligns across 9 bases. Germline V gene lookup returns CDR1 LGHDT and CDR2 YNNKEL (reference sequence). J gave up 2 bases and V 3 bases, and 1 base lay outside the gene matches. The CDR3 length is 14 residues. The CDR3 region has the DNA TGTGCCAGCAGCCACGGACAGGGGCAAGAGACCCAGTACTTC. Translating gives CASSHGQGQETQYF.

This clonotype was observed at least ten times. V is TRBV20-1 and J is TRBJ2-5; D possibly corresponds to TRBD2 (6 bases). In germline, CDR1 is DFQATT, CDR2 SNEGSKA (reference sequence). The CDR3 is made up of 14 amino acids. V lost 3 bases and J 0 bases, leaving 11 bases between the germline ends. The CDR3 region is CSASLAGYQETQYF. The CDR3 nucleotides read TGCAGTGCTAGTCTGGCGGGGTACCAAGAGACCCAGTACTTC.